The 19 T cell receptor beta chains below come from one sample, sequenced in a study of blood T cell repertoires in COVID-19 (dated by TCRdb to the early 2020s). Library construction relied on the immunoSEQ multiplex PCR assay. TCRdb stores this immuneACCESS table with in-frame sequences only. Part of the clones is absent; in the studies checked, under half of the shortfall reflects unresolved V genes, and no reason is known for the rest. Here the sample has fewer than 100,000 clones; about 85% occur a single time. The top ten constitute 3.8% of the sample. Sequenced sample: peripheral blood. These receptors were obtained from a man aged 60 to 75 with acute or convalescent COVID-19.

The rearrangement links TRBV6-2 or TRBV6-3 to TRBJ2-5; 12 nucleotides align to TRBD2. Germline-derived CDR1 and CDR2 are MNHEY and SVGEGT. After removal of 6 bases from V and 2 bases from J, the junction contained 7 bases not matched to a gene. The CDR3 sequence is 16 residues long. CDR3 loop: CASSPPGLAGQETQYF. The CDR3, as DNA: TGTGCCAGCAGCCCTCCCGGACTAGCGGGGCAAGAGACCCAGTACTTC.

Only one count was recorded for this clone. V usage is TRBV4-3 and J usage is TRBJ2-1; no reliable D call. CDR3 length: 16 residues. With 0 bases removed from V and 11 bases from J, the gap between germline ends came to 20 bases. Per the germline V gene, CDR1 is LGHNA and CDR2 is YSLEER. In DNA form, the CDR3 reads TGCGCCAGCAGCCAAGAACACCCTCTCCTGCCAAATCAGCAGTTCTTC. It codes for CASSQEHPLLPNQQFF.

Here the CDR3 reads CASSAGGGYQETQYF. The CDR3 bases are TGTGCCAGCAGCGCAGGCGGGGGGTACCAAGAGACCCAGTACTTC. J is TRBJ2-5 and V is TRBV9, with 8 bases fitting TRBD2. Germline lookup yields CDR1 SGDLS and CDR2 YYNGEE. The V gene end was trimmed by 3 bases and the J gene end by 0 bases; junction bases not matched to a gene: 4. This CDR3 is built from 15 residues.

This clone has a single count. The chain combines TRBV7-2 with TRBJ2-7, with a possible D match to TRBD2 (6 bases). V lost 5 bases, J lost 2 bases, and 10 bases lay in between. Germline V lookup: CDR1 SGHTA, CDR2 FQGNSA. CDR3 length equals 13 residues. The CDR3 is CASSSPSAYEQYF. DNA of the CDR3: TGTGCCAGCAGCAGTCCTAGCGCCTACGAGCAGTACTTC.

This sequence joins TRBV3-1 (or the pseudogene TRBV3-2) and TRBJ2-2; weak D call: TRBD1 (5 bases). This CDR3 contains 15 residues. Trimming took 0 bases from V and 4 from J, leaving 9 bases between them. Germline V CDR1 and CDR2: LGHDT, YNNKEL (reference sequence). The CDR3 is CASSQDPRATGELFF. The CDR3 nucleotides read TGTGCCAGCAGCCAAGATCCCAGGGCCACCGGGGAGCTGTTTTTT.

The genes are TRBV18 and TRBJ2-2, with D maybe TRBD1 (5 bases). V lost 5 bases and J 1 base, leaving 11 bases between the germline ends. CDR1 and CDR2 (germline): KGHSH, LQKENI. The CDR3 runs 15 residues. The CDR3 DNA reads TGTGCCAGCTCAAAAGGCGGACAGAACACCGGGGAGCTGTTTTTT. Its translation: CASSKGGQNTGELFF. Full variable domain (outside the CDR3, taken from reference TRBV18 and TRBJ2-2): NAGVMQNPRHLVRRRGQEARLRCSPMKGHSHVYWYRQLPEEGLKFMVYLQKENIIDESGMPKERFSAEFPKEGPSILRIQQVVRGDSAAYFCASSKGGQNTGELFFGEGSRLTVL.

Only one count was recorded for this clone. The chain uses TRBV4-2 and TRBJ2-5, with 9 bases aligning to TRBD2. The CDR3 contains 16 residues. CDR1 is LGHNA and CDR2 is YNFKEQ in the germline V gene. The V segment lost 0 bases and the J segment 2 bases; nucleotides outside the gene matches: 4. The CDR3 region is CASSQDIAGEQETQYF. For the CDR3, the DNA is TGTGCCAGCAGCCAAGATATAGCGGGGGAACAAGAGACCCAGTACTTC.

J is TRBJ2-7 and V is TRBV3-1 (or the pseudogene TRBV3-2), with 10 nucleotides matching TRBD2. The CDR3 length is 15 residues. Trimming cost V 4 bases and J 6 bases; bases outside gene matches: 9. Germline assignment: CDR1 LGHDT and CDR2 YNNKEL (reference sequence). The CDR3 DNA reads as TGTGCCAGCAGCCGCTCACTAGCGGGAAGGGGCGAGCAGTACTTC. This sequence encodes CASSRSLAGRGEQYF.

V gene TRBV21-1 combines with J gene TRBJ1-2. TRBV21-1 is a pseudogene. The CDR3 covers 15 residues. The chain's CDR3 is CASSKDRVGGRGYTF. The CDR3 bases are TGTGCCAGCAGCAAAGATAGGGTCGGGGGACGTGGCTACACCTTC.

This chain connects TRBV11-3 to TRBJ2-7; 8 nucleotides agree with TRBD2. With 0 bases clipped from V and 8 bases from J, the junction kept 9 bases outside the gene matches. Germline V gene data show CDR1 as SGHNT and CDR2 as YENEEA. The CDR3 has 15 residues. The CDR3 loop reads CASSLDLSAGAQQYF. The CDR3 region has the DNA TGTGCCAGCAGCTTAGATCTGTCAGCGGGAGCTCAGCAGTACTTC.

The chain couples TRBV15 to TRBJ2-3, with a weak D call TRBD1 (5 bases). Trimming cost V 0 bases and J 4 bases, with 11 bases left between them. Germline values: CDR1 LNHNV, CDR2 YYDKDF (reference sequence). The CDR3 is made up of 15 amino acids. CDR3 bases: TGTGCCACCAGCAGAGAGGGGCAGGGTCCAGATACGCAGTATTTT. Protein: CATSREGQGPDTQYF.

The CDR3 nucleotides read TGCGCCAGCAGCAGACAGGCCGCCCGTATGTGGACCGGGGAGCTGTTTTTT. The encoded protein is CASSRQAARMWTGELFF. The chain carries TRBV10-1 and TRBJ2-2, with a tentative D call TRBD1 (6 bases). Per the germline V gene, CDR1 is WNHNN and CDR2 is SYGVQD (reference sequence). There are 17 residues in the CDR3. Deletions cut 6 bases from V and 5 bases from J, with 22 bases between.

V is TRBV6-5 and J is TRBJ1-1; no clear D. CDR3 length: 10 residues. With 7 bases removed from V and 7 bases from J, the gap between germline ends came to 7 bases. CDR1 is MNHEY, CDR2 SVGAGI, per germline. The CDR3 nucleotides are TGTGCCAGCATCCGGGGTGAAGCTTTCTTT. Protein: CASIRGEAFF.

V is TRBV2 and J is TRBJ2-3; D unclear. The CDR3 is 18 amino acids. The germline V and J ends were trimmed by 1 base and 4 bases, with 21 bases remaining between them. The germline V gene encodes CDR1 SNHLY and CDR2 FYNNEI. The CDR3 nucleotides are TGTGCCAGCAGTGAAGTTTCGGTGCAGGCTTTCCAGGCAGATACGCAGTATTTT. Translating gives CASSEVSVQAFQADTQYF.

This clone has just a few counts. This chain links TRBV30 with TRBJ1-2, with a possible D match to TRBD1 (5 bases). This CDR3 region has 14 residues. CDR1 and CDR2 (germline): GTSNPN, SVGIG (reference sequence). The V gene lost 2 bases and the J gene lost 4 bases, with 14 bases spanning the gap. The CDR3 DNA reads TGTGCCTGGAGTAGCAGGGTCACCGGCTATGGCTACACCTTC. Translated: CAWSSRVTGYGYTF.

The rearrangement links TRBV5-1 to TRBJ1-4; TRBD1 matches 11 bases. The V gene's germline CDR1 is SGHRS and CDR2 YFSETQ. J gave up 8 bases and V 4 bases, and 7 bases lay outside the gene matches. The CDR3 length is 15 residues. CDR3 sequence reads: CASSNSDRGQEKLFF. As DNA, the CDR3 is TGCGCCAGCAGCAACTCGGACAGGGGGCAGGAAAAACTGTTTTTT.

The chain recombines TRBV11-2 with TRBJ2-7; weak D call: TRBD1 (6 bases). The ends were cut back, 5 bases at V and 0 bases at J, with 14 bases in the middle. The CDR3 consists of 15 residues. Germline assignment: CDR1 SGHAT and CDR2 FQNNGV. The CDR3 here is CASSLNRDTSYEQYF. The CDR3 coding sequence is TGTGCCAGCAGCCTTAACCGGGACACCTCCTACGAGCAGTACTTC.

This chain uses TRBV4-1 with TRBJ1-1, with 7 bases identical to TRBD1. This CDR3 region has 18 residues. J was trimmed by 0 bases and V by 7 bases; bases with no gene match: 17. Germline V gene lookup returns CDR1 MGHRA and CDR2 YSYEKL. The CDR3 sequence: CASTSWGLRQGMNTEAFF. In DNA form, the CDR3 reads TGCGCCAGCACCTCATGGGGCCTAAGACAGGGAATGAACACTGAAGCTTTCTTT.

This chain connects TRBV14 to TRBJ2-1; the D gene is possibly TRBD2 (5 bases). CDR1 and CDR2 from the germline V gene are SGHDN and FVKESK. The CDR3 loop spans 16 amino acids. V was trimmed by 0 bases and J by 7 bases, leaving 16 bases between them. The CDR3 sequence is CASSQDALVGRNEQFF. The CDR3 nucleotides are TGTGCCAGCAGCCAAGATGCCCTAGTTGGGAGAAATGAGCAGTTCTTC. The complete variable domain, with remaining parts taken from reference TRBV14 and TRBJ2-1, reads EAGVTQFPSHSVIEKGQTVTLRCDPISGHDNLYWYRRVMGKEIKFLLHFVKESKQDESGMPNNRFLAERTGGTYSTLKVQPAELEDSGVYFCASSQDALVGRNEQFFGPGTRLTVL.